The 31 T cell receptor beta chains below come from one sample, sequenced in a study of T cells in Graves' hyperthyroidism and ophthalmopathy. Amplification yielded TCR beta CDR3 regions, with RNA transcripts as the source. An initial round of RT-PCR targeting the TCR CDR3 relied on the HTBI primer set. One entry per CDR3 protein, called by TCRdb with MiXCR from the multiplex PCR reads. The profile shows about 400,000 distinct CDR3 sequences, around 15% of them singletons. Sequences were obtained from blood. The receptor source for this set is a man aged 50-60 years with Graves' ophthalmopathy.

This chain connects TRBV6-1 to TRBJ1-3; 7 nucleotides line up with TRBD1. CDR3 length: 14 residues. Germline CDR1 reads MNHNS; CDR2 reads SASEGT. V was clipped by 5 bases and J by 4 bases; unmatched bases: 5. Here the CDR3 reads CASSRQGSGNTIYF. CDR3 DNA sequence: TGTGCCAGCAGTCGACAGGGCTCGGGAAACACCATATATTTT.

This clonotype appeared many times. The chain has TRBV4-2 and TRBJ2-1; maybe TRBD2 (7 bases). This CDR3 has 18 residues. Germline V gives CDR1 LGHNA, CDR2 YNFKEQ. V was clipped by 4 bases and J by 7 bases, with 26 bases between them. This chain's CDR3 is CASSPGRGERGGGNEQFF. The CDR3, as DNA: TGTGCCAGCAGCCCAGGCCGGGGGGAGAGGGGAGGGGGGAATGAGCAGTTCTTC.

This clonotype was detected only a few times. The V gene is TRBV20-1, the J gene TRBJ1-2; D possibly corresponds to TRBD1 (5 bases). The CDR3 length is 13 residues. Trimming removed 4 bases from V and 3 bases from J, with 12 bases in between. Germline CDR1 is DFQATT and CDR2 is SNEGSKA (reference sequence). This chain's CDR3 is CSATGYEDYGYTF. The CDR3 DNA reads as TGCAGTGCTACAGGGTACGAAGACTATGGCTACACCTTC.

V gene TRBV28 combines with J gene TRBJ1-5, with 10 bases aligning to TRBD1. The CDR3 consists of 16 residues. Germline assignment: CDR1 MDHEN and CDR2 SYDVKM. V lost 7 bases, J lost 6 bases, and 12 bases stayed unmatched. CDR3 sequence: CASIPGQGTPGQPQHF. As DNA, the CDR3 is TGTGCCAGCATTCCGGGACAGGGGACCCCGGGTCAGCCCCAGCATTTT.

This clonotype was recorded many times. The chain's CDR3 is CASNVNAKETQYF. CDR3 DNA: TGTGCCAGCAACGTAAACGCAAAAGAGACCCAGTACTTC. This chain joins TRBV2 and TRBJ2-5; D is ambiguous. The V end lost 7 bases, the J end lost 3 bases, and 12 bases lay between the germline ends. The CDR3 consists of 13 residues. Looked up from germline, CDR1 is SNHLY and CDR2 is FYNNEI.

At least ten counts were recorded for this clonotype. V usage is TRBV19 and J usage is TRBJ2-5; 10 positions match TRBD1. The germline gives CDR1 LNHDA, CDR2 SQIVND (reference sequence). Trimming cost V 5 bases and J 2 bases; bases outside gene matches: 2. This CDR3 is built from 14 residues. The CDR3 here is CASSPDRGQETQYF. As DNA, the CDR3 is TGTGCCAGTAGTCCGGACAGGGGGCAAGAGACCCAGTACTTC.

The chain is built from TRBV20-1 and TRBJ2-1, with TRBD2 as a possible D gene (6 bases). CDR1 and CDR2 from the germline V gene are DFQATT and SNEGSKA (reference sequence). Trimming shortened V by 6 bases and J by 0 bases, and 12 bases separated the two germline ends. The CDR3 covers 14 residues. The DNA for the CDR3 is TGCAGTGCAAAGCGGGTTACCTCCTACAATGAGCAGTTCTTC. Residues: CSAKRVTSYNEQFF.

About this clonotype: A much larger clone lies one base from this, so it may be a read error. This chain uses TRBV29-1 with TRBJ2-3; D unresolved. The germline gives CDR1 SQVTM, CDR2 ANQGSEA. V was cut by 3 bases and J by 4 bases, with 2 bases left in between. There are 10 residues in the CDR3. Written as DNA, the CDR3 is TGCAGCGTTGATTCAGATACGCAGTATTTT. Translating it yields CSVDSDTQYF.

This clonotype was seen repeatedly, ten times or more. This chain joins TRBV5-6 and TRBJ1-1; unclear D gene. CDR3 length: 16 residues. V gave up 4 bases and J gave up 0 bases, with 16 bases separating them. The germline CDR1 and CDR2 sequences are SGHDT and YYEEEE. CDR3 sequence (DNA): TGTGCCAGCAGCGCATCAGAGGGAAGGATGAACACTGAAGCTTTCTTT. This gives the protein CASSASEGRMNTEAFF.

The chain uses TRBV5-4 and TRBJ2-5; the match to TRBD2 covers 8 bases. V lost 4 bases to trimming and J lost 3 bases; unmatched junction nucleotides: 8. There are 15 residues in the CDR3. Germline values: CDR1 SGHNT, CDR2 YYREEE (reference sequence). CDR3 loop: CASSPFGTRKETQYF. CDR3 nucleotides: TGTGCCAGCAGCCCATTCGGGACTAGGAAAGAGACCCAGTACTTC.

The chain has TRBV11-2 and TRBJ2-5; unclear D gene. This CDR3 contains 15 residues. The ends were cut back, 0 bases at V and 1 base at J, with 9 bases in the middle. Germline V gene sequence: CDR1 SGHAT, CDR2 FQNNGV. CDR3 in DNA: TGTGCCAGCAGCTTAGATCTGGTTCCCCAAGAGACCCAGTACTTC. Protein product: CASSLDLVPQETQYF.

This clonotype was found a few times. V is TRBV6-2 or TRBV6-3 and J is TRBJ2-1; D perhaps matches TRBD2 (6 bases). V lost 1 base and J lost 2, with 12 bases in between. The germline V gene encodes CDR1 MNHEY and CDR2 SVGEGT. The CDR3 is made up of 16 amino acids. The CDR3 DNA follows: TGTGCCAGCAGTTACTTCCTGGAGGGCCCCTACAATGAGCAGTTCTTC. Translation gives CASSYFLEGPYNEQFF.

The sample holds many counts of this clonotype. The chain carries TRBV6-5 and TRBJ2-1; D is ambiguous. Deletions cut 2 bases from V and 8 bases from J, with 22 bases between. The CDR3 length is 17 residues. The germline CDR1 and CDR2 sequences are MNHEY and SVGAGI. The chain's CDR3 is CASSYPIPNPVVHEQFF. DNA for the CDR3: TGTGCCAGCAGTTACCCGATTCCCAACCCGGTAGTCCATGAGCAGTTCTTC.

This chain links TRBV5-1 with TRBJ2-7; possible D gene TRBD2, 7 bases. V was trimmed by 3 bases and J by 2 bases, leaving 15 bases between them. Per germline, CDR1 SGHRS and CDR2 YFSETQ. The CDR3 has 15 amino acids. CDR3 coding DNA: TGCGCCAGCAGCTGGGGGGGCGCCGGTACCTACGAGCAGTACTTC. This codes for CASSWGGAGTYEQYF.

A few counts support this clonotype. The chain links TRBV12-3 or TRBV12-4 to TRBJ2-1; 8 nucleotides agree with TRBD2. After removal of 8 bases from V and 8 bases from J, the junction contained 14 bases not matched to a gene. This CDR3 spans 15 amino acids. The CDR3 spells CASPSPGGQVDEQFF. The CDR3 DNA follows: TGTGCCAGCCCGTCGCCGGGAGGGCAGGTCGATGAGCAGTTCTTC.

This clonotype was seen ten or more times. This chain joins TRBV19 and TRBJ2-7; 9 nucleotides agree with TRBD1. There are 16 residues in the CDR3. CDR1 and CDR2 from the germline V gene are LNHDA and SQIVND (reference sequence). Losses at the gene ends were 4 bases for V and 3 bases for J; bases not matched to a gene: 10. The CDR3 protein is CASSTLPGQGNYEQYF. The CDR3 DNA follows: TGTGCCAGTAGTACCCTACCCGGACAGGGGAACTACGAGCAGTACTTC.

There are many counts of this clonotype. CDR3 sequence: CASIGGRATEQYF. Written as DNA, the CDR3 is TGTGCCAGCATAGGAGGGAGGGCGACCGAGCAGTACTTC. The chain joins TRBV12-3 or TRBV12-4 to TRBJ2-7, with TRBD2 matching over 7 bases. This CDR3 is 13 amino acids long. V shed 7 bases, J shed 6 bases, and the junction held 9 bases outside the gene matches.

This clonotype was seen many times. This chain joins TRBV6-1 and TRBJ2-2, with TRBD1 as a possible D gene (6 bases). V dropped 5 bases and J dropped 0 bases, with 13 bases sitting between them. Germline values: CDR1 MNHNS, CDR2 SASEGT. This CDR3 has 16 residues. The CDR3 loop is CASSTGQSANTGELFF. The CDR3 region has the DNA TGTGCCAGCAGTACAGGACAGAGCGCGAACACCGGGGAGCTGTTTTTT.

This clonotype was detected many times. V is TRBV28 and J is TRBJ2-3; 10 nucleotides line up with TRBD2. This CDR3 spans 15 amino acids. Germline lookup yields CDR1 MDHEN and CDR2 SYDVKM. The trim removed 5 bases at V and 3 bases at J, leaving 5 bases unmatched. CDR3 coding DNA: TGTGCCAGCAGTATACTAGCGGGAAAGACAGATACGCAGTATTTT. It yields the protein CASSILAGKTDTQYF.

Many counts were recorded for this clonotype. The chain couples TRBV12-3 or TRBV12-4 to TRBJ2-7; 7 bases fit TRBD2. The CDR3 totals 15 residues. V lost 1 base, J lost 0 bases, and 3 bases stayed unmatched. The DNA for the CDR3 is TGTGCCAGCAGTTTAGTGGGGGGGAACTCCTACGAGCAGTACTTC. This codes for CASSLVGGNSYEQYF.

With respect to this clonotype: A clone one base away is much larger, so this may be a read error. In nucleotides, the CDR3 is TGTGCCAGCAGTGAAGGTACTAGCAGCGCCTACGAGCAGTACTTC. Translated: CASSEGTSSAYEQYF. V is TRBV3-1 and J is TRBJ2-7, with D tentatively TRBD2 (6 bases). The germline CDR1 and CDR2 sequences are LGHDT and YNNKEL (reference sequence). Between the trimmed V and J ends, which lost 6 bases and 2 bases, there was a span of 17 bases. The CDR3 covers 15 residues.

This clonotype came up a few times. The rearrangement links TRBV27 to TRBJ2-1; D uncertain. Trimming cost V 2 bases and J 12 bases, with 8 bases left between them. The CDR3 spans 11 residues. The germline CDR1 and CDR2 sequences are MNHEY and SMNVEV (reference sequence). This chain's CDR3 is CASSLGLRQFF. For the CDR3, the DNA is TGTGCCAGCAGTTTAGGTTTACGGCAGTTCTTC.

This clonotype has more than one count but fewer than ten. CDR3 DNA sequence: TGTGCCAGCAGAGTTCGGGGCCAATCCGCCTACGAGCAGTACTTC. Translating it yields CASRVRGQSAYEQYF. The chain combines TRBV27 with TRBJ2-7; D tentatively reads TRBD1 or TRBD2 (5 bases each). V lost 6 bases and J 2 bases, leaving 17 bases between the germline ends. The CDR3 spans 15 residues. CDR1 is MNHEY, CDR2 SMNVEV, per germline (reference sequence).

This clonotype was counted at least ten times. The rearrangement joins TRBV12-3 or TRBV12-4 to TRBJ2-1; 12 positions match TRBD2. This CDR3 region has 15 residues. Trimming cost V 7 bases and J 9 bases; bases outside gene matches: 10. CDR3 sequence (DNA): TGTGCCAGCAACCTAGCGGGAGGGCCAGTAGGTGAGCAGTTCTTC. Translated, it gives CASNLAGGPVGEQFF.

Many counts were recorded for this clonotype. The chain carries TRBV3-1 and TRBJ1-1; D call uncertain. Per the germline V gene, CDR1 is LGHDT and CDR2 is YNNKEL (reference sequence). Trimming stripped 4 bases from V and 5 bases from J, with 11 bases between. This CDR3 contains 13 residues. The CDR3 loop is CASSRGRWTEAFF. DNA of the CDR3: TGTGCCAGCAGCCGCGGAAGGTGGACTGAAGCTTTCTTT.

This clonotype occurred many times. The gene calls are TRBV24-1 and TRBJ1-5; 8 bases line up with TRBD1. Germline V gene lookup returns CDR1 KGHDR and CDR2 SFDVKD. The CDR3 is made up of 14 amino acids. The V and J ends lost 7 bases and 4 bases, in that order; junction bases with no gene match: 5. CDR3 DNA: TGTGCCACCAGCGGGACAGGTACTAATCAGCCCCAGCATTTT. The encoded protein is CATSGTGTNQPQHF.

In its sample, this clonotype was seen many times. The rearrangement links TRBV28 to TRBJ2-1, with TRBD2 matching over 11 bases. Germline V gives CDR1 MDHEN, CDR2 SYDVKM. The CDR3 has 14 amino acids. The V and J ends lost 6 bases and 5 bases, in that order; junction bases with no gene match: 3. This CDR3 is CASRGTSGNNEQFF. The CDR3 DNA reads TGTGCCAGCAGAGGGACTAGCGGAAACAATGAGCAGTTCTTC.

This clonotype was seen more than once but under ten times. The rearrangement links TRBV24-1 to TRBJ2-1; 13 nucleotides match TRBD2. This CDR3 is built from 14 residues. The trim removed 9 bases at V and 8 bases at J, leaving 6 bases unmatched. CDR1 KGHDR and CDR2 SFDVKD come from the germline V gene. DNA for the CDR3: TGTGCCACCCCCAGACTAGCGGGAGGAGATGAGCAGTTCTTC. Residues: CATPRLAGGDEQFF.

This clonotype was counted between two and nine times. The J gene is TRBJ2-3, the V gene TRBV9; 9 bases agree with TRBD1. The CDR3 runs 17 residues. Germline-derived CDR1 and CDR2 are SGDLS and YYNGEE. Losses at the gene ends were 0 bases for V and 2 bases for J; bases not matched to a gene: 7. CDR3 DNA sequence: TGTGCCAGCAGCGTAGGTGGGGGACAGGGAGCCACAGATACGCAGTATTTT. Translation gives CASSVGGGQGATDTQYF.

In this sample, this clonotype turned up many times. The genes are TRBV3-1 and TRBJ2-1; D uncertain. Germline CDR1 reads LGHDT; CDR2 reads YNNKEL (reference sequence). The CDR3 extends over 14 amino acids. V lost 0 bases to trimming and J lost 5 bases, with 8 bases between them. CDR3 sequence reads: CASSQDFGHNEQFF. The DNA of the CDR3 is TGTGCCAGCAGCCAAGATTTTGGGCACAATGAGCAGTTCTTC.

This clonotype was found many times. The gene calls are TRBV5-1 and TRBJ2-1, with 9 bases that match TRBD1. Germline V gene lookup returns CDR1 SGHRS and CDR2 YFSETQ. J was trimmed by 4 bases and V by 0 bases; bases with no gene match: 5. The CDR3 sequence is 16 residues long. This chain's CDR3 is CASSLAFGQGYNEQFF. As DNA, the CDR3 is TGCGCCAGCAGCTTGGCCTTCGGACAGGGGTACAATGAGCAGTTCTTC.